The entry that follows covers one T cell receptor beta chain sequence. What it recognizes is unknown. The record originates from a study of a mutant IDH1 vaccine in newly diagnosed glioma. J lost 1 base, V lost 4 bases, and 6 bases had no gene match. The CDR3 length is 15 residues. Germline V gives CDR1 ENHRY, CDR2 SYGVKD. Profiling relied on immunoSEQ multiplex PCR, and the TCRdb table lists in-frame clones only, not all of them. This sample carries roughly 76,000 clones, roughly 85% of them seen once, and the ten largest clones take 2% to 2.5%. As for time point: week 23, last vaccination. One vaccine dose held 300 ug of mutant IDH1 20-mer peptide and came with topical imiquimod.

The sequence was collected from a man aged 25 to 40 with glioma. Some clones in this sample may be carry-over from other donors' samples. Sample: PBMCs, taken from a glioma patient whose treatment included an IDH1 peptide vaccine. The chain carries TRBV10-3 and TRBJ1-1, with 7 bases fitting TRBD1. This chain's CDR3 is CAISVSRGRNTEAFF. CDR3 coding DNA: TGTGCCATCAGTGTATCCAGGGGGAGGAACACTGAAGCTTTCTTT.